Described below is a single T cell receptor (beta chain) sequence and its context. Its antigen is not identified. Clones were read by immunoSEQ multiplex PCR, and TCRdb kept only the in-frame ones, dropping some. The data show about 79,000 clones, around 80% seen once. The data belong to a study of T cell responses to AZD1222 COVID-19 vaccine. Study-level findings and limits: White British people made up most donors, females outnumbered males, and clonal diversity was possibly underestimated. Researchers report vaccine-associated CD4 TCRs spanning spike, with dominance at 160-218 and 743-854.

The germline V and J ends were trimmed by 4 bases and 10 bases, with 20 bases remaining between them. The V gene's germline CDR1 is SGHAT and CDR2 FQNNGV. The CDR3 sequence is 16 residues long. The source was peripheral blood, collected on day 0 of AZD1222 vaccination. V is TRBV11-2 and J is TRBJ1-6; D unresolved. The TCR sequence derives from an adult in good health. In DNA form, the CDR3 reads TGTGCCAGCAGCTACTCAGACCGGTCATGGAGATCACCCCTCCACTTT. Amino acids: CASSYSDRSWRSPLHF. Using reference TRBV11-2 and TRBJ1-6 for the parts outside the CDR3, the full variable domain is EAGVAQSPRYKIIEKRQSVAFWCNPISGHATLYWYQQILGQGPKLLIQFQNNGVVDDSQLPKDRFSAERLKGVDSTLKIQPAKLEDSAVYLCASSYSDRSWRSPLHFGNGTRLTVT.